These 2 T cell receptor beta chains share one sample of origin, sequenced in a study of T-cell memory formation after mild COVID-19 (dated by TCRdb to 2020 to 2023). The library was prepared using 5' RACE. The data were produced on an Illumina NovaSeq 6000. TCRdb reprocessed the public reads (quality trimming at Q25 with fastp, clone calling with MiXCR) and kept in-frame beta chains. One record per CDR3 amino acid sequence lists the most common genes and DNA. The sample yields about 430,000 distinct CDR3 sequences; 24% were counted once. 8.5% to 9% of the sample goes to the ten largest clones. The sample consisted of PBMCs or a T cell subset sorted from them (not recorded which). These receptors all stem from an adult woman who had mild COVID-19 (a few samples of this study predate the infection). The sample titles of this study are shuffled in the database, so cell type and time point are left out; the donor was told from shared clones.

At least ten counts were recorded for this clonotype. V gene TRBV20-1 combines with J gene TRBJ2-3, with a tentative D call TRBD2 (7 bases). The CDR3 is made up of 15 amino acids. Germline V gene data show CDR1 as DFQATT and CDR2 as SNEGSKA (reference sequence). V was cut by 5 bases and J by 1 base, with 16 bases left in between. CDR3 DNA sequence: TGCAGTGCTTCAAGTGCGGGGGCCGGCACAGATACGCAGTATTTT. Encoded protein: CSASSAGAGTDTQYF.

In its sample, this clonotype was seen a few times. The rearrangement joins TRBV27 to TRBJ1-1, with TRBD1 matching 7 bases. CDR1 and CDR2 from the germline V gene are MNHEY and SMNVEV (reference sequence). The CDR3 has 16 residues. V lost 4 bases, J lost 0 bases, and 8 bases stayed unmatched. CDR3 region: CASSSLSTGLNTEAFF. DNA of the CDR3: TGTGCCAGCAGTTCGCTATCGACAGGGTTGAACACTGAAGCTTTCTTT.